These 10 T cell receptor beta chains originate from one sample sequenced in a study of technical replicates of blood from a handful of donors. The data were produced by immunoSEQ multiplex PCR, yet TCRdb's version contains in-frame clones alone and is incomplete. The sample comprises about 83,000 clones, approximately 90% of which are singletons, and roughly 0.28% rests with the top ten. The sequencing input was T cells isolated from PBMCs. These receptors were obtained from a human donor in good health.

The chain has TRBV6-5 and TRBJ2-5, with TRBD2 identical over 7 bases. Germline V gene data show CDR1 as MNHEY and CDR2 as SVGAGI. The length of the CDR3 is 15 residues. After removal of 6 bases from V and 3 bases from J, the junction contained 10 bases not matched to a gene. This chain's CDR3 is CASRVLRLAEETQYF. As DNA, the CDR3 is TGTGCCAGCAGGGTTTTGAGACTAGCAGAAGAGACCCAGTACTTC.

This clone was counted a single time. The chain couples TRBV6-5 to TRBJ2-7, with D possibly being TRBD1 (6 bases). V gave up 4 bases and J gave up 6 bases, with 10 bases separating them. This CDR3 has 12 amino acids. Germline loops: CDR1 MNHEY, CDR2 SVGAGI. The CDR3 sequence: CASSSGDIEQYF. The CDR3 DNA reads TGTGCCAGCAGTTCAGGGGACATCGAGCAGTACTTC.

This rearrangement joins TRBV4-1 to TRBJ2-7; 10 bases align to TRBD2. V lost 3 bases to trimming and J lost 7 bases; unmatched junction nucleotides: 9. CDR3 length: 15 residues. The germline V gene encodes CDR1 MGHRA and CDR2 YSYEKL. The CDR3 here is CASSQGAGGPEEQYF. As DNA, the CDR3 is TGCGCCAGCAGCCAGGGAGCGGGGGGGCCGGAAGAGCAGTACTTC.

For the CDR3, the DNA is TGCAGCGTTGCCCCCAGACTAGCGGGAGTAACTACGCAGTATTTT. This translates into CSVAPRLAGVTTQYF. The genes are TRBV29-1 and TRBJ2-3; 12 bases line up with TRBD2. The CDR3 covers 15 residues. The V gene end was trimmed by 4 bases and the J gene end by 8 bases; junction bases not matched to a gene: 10. Germline V gives CDR1 SQVTM, CDR2 ANQGSEA.

The CDR3 spells CASSQQGGVGTGTYEQYF. CDR3 DNA: TGCGCCAGCAGCCAACAAGGGGGGGTCGGGACAGGGACCTACGAGCAGTACTTC. The chain recombines TRBV4-1 with TRBJ2-7; 9 bases are shared with TRBD1. Germline CDR1 and CDR2: MGHRA and YSYEKL. There are 18 residues in the CDR3. The V segment lost 2 bases and the J segment 2 bases; nucleotides outside the gene matches: 13.

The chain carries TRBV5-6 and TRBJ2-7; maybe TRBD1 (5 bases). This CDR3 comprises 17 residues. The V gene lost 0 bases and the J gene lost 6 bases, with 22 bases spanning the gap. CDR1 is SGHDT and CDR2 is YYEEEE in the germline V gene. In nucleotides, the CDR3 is TGTGCCAGCAGCTTGGCGGCAGGGTCTGTTAAGTTACGCGAGCAGTACTTC. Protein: CASSLAAGSVKLREQYF.

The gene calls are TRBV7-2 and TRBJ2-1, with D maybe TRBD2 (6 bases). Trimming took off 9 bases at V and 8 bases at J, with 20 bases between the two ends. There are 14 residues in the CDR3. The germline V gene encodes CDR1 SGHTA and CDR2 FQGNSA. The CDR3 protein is CASTRPRRGDEQFF. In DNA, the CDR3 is TGTGCCAGTACCCGCCCCCGGCGGGGTGATGAGCAGTTCTTC.

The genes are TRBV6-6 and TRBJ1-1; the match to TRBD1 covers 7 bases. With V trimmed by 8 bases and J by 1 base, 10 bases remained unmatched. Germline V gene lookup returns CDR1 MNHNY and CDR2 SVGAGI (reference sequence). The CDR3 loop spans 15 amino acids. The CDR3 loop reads CASVPLGQQNTEAFF. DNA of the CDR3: TGTGCCAGCGTCCCCCTGGGACAGCAGAACACTGAAGCTTTCTTT.

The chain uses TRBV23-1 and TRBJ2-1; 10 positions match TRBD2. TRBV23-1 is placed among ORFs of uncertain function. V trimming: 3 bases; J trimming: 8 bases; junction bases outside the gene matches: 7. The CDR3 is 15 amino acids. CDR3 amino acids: CASSQERGGLDEQFF. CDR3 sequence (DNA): TGCGCCAGCAGTCAGGAGCGGGGGGGCTTGGATGAGCAGTTCTTC.

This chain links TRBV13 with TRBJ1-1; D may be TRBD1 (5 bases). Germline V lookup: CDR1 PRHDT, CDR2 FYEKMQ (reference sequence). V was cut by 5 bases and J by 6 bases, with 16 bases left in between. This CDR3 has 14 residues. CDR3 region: CASSPRQWSPEAFF. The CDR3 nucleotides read TGTGCCAGCAGCCCCCGACAGTGGTCCCCTGAAGCTTTCTTT.